The table lists the clone carrying this T cell receptor beta chain with a few counts. The data were produced by immunoSEQ multiplex PCR, yet TCRdb's version contains in-frame clones alone and is incomplete. The profile shows around 1.1 million clones, 70% to 80% of them singletons. These data are taken from a study of shared clonotypes between healthy human individuals. Sequencing input: memory CD4+ T cells from PBMCs. Subset in this sample: CD45RA-negative fraction. The sequence was collected from a man between 18 and 29 years old in good health. Some clones in this sample may be carry-over from other donors' samples.

CDR3 in amino acids: CASSELAGTKAGELFF. DNA of the CDR3: TGTGCCAGCAGTGAACTGGCGGGGACGAAGGCCGGGGAGCTGTTTTTT. The V call is TRBV2, the J call TRBJ2-2, with D possibly matching TRBD2 (6 bases). V was clipped by 2 bases and J by 6 bases, with 16 bases between them. Germline CDR1 and CDR2: SNHLY and FYNNEI. The CDR3 length is 16 residues. The variable domain in full, with the rest retrieved from reference TRBV2 and TRBJ2-2, is EPEVTQTPSHQVTQMGQEVILRCVPISNHLYFYWYRQILGQKVEFLVSFYNNEISEKSEIFDDQFSVERPDGSNFTLKIRSTKLEDSAMYFCASSELAGTKAGELFFGEGSRLTVL.